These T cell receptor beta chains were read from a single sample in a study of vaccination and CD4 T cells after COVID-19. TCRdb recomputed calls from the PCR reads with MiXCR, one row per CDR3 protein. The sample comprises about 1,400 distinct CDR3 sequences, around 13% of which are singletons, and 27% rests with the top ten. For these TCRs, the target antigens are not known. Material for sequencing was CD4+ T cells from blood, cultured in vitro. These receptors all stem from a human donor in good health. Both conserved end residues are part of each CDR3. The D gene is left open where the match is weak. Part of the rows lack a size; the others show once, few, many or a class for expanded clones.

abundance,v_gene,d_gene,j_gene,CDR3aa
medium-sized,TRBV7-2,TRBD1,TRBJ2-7,CASSLEYPGQGGEQYF
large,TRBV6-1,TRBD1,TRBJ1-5,CASSPTGGGDQPQHF
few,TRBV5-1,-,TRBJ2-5,CASSTALASETQYF
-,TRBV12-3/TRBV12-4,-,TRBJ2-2,CASSRTGELFF
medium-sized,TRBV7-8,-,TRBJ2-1,CASNPQGGETGEQFF
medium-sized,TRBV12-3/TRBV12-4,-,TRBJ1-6,CASSLEGVSYNSPLHF
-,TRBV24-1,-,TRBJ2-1,CATSDLKYNEQFF
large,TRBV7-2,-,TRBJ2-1,CASSLGSIEQFF
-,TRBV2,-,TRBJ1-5,CASSPALRRNQPQHF
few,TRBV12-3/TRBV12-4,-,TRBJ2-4,CASSLRAGNQYF
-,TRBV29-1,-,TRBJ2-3,CSVEDYTDTQYF
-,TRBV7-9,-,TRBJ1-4,CASTSTEDDEKLFF
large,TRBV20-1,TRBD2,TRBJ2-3,CSAYGTSGRHLTDTQYF
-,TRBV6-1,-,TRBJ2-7,CASSEFTIGLGPYEQYF
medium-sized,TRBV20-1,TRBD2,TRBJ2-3,CSAREISGTSGVGDTQYF
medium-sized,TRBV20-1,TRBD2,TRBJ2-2,CSARDSTSGNTGELFF
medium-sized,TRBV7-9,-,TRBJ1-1,CASSYPSGPAFF
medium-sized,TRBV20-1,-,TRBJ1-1,CSARSTAISFTEAFF
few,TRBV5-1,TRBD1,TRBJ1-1,CASSLEGGATEAFF
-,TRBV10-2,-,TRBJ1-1,CASRRPGVGTEAFF
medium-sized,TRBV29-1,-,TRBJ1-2,CSVEGVHGYTF
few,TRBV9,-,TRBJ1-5,CASTHHPPYLGRGVDSNQPQHF
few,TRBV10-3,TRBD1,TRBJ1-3,CAISGQGGGSSGNTIYF
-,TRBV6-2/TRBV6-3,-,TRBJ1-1,CASSYPRGKPPPEAFF
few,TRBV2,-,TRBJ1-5,CASSKSTVLIQPQHF
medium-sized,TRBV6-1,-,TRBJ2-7,CATTPTRGFYEQYF
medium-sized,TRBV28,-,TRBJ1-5,CASSFLAATPQHF
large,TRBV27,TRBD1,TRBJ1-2,CASRRQGVYGYTF
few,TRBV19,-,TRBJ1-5,CASSIDLFREFYSNQPQHF
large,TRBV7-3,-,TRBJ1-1,CASSLRRGTEAFF
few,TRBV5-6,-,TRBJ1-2,CASSLMPPPYGYTF
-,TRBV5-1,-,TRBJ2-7,CASSMGVSSYEQYF
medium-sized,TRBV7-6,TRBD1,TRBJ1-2,CASSLGGGQYYGYTF
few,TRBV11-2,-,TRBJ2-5,CASSLAVGGETQYF
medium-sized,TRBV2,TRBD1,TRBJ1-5,CASSGDSFEPQHF
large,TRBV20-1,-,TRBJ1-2,CSARKAGTDGHGYTF
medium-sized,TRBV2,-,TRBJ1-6,CASTWGRTSPLHF
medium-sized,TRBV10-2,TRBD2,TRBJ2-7,CATRLAGAYEQYF
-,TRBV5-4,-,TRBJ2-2,CASSSHLRGNTGELFF
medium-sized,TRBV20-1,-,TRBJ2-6,CSARSGANVLTF
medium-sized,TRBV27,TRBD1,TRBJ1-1,CARALDRVEAFF
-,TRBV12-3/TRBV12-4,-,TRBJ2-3,CASSTRGDSTDTQYF
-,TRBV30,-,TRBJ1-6,CACLDRSPNSPLHF
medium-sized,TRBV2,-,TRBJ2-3,CASSEIGLTDTQYF
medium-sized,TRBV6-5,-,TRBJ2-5,CASSSRMAEKQETQYF
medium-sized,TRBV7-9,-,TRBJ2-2,CASSFSVTGELFF
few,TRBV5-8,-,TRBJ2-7,CASSFGPGPPYEQYF
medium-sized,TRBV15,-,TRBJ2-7,CATSVGTSHYYEQYF
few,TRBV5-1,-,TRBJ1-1,CASSFGGVNTEAFF
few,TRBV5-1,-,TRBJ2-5,CASSLAPGAETQYF
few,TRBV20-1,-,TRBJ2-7,CSAQQGGGLGEQYF
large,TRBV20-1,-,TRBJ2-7,CSAREITALYEQYF
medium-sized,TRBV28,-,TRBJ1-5,CASSERRVNQPQHF
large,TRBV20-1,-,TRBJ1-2,CSASYYGYTF
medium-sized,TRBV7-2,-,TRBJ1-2,CASSFEPRYGYTF
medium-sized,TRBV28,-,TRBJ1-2,CASSFPLQTSRGYTF
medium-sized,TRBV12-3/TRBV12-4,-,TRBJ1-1,CASSLEGETFF
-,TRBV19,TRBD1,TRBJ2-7,CATSPGQGFSYEQYF
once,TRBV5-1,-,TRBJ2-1,CASSLSTEDEQFF
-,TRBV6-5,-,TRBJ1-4,CASSYRGGDEKLFF